This T cell receptor (beta chain) was retrieved from a study of T-cell reconstitution after alpha-beta-depleted transplantation in children. The study's findings and limits: Roughly two months post-transplant, alpha-beta T cells reportedly originated from several hundred graft clones that had expanded. After one year, T-cell counts and TCRbeta diversity mostly came from new T cells. From surviving recipient T cells and thymic progenitors came the high day-60 TCRbeta diversity observed in some patients.

Only a few counts were recorded for this clonotype. The target antigen is unknown. Per the germline V gene, CDR1 is MDHEN and CDR2 is SYDVKM. CDR3 size: 13 residues. Trimming shortened V by 2 bases and J by 6 bases, and 7 bases separated the two germline ends. Unique molecular identifiers were built into the TCRbeta library. TCRdb ran MiXCR on the PCR reads and lists one entry per CDR3 protein. The sample lists hundreds of thousands of distinct CDR3 sequences; roughly 25% were seen once. The sequence was collected from a female patient between 2 and 15 years old who had a stem cell transplant for congenital amegakaryocytic thrombocytopenia, so the T cells may come from the graft donor. The J gene is TRBJ1-4, the V gene TRBV28; no clear D gene. The sequencing here drew on PBMCs, mostly from graft donor cells, taken 360 days after TCRalphabeta/CD19-depleted stem cell transplant. The CDR3 nucleotides are TGTGCCAGCAGTTTACCCGGAGATGAAAAACTGTTTTTT. It specifies CASSLPGDEKLFF.